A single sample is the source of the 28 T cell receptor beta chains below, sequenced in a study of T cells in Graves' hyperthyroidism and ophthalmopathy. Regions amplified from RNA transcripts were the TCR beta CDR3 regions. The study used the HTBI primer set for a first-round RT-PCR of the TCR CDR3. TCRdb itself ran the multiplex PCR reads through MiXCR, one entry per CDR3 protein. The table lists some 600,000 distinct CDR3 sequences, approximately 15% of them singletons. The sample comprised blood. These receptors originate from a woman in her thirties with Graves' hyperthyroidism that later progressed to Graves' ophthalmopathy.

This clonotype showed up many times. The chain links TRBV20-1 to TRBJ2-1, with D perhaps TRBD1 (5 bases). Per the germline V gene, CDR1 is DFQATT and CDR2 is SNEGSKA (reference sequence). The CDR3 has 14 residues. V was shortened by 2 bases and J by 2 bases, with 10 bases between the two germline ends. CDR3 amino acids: CSARLSRAYNEQFF. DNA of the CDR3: TGCAGTGCTAGACTTTCCAGGGCCTACAATGAGCAGTTCTTC.

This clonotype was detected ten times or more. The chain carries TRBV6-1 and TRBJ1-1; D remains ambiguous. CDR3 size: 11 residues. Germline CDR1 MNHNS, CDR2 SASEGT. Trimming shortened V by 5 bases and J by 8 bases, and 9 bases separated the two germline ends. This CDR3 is CASSSPLEAFF. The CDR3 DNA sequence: TGTGCCAGCAGTTCCCCTCTCGAAGCTTTCTTT.

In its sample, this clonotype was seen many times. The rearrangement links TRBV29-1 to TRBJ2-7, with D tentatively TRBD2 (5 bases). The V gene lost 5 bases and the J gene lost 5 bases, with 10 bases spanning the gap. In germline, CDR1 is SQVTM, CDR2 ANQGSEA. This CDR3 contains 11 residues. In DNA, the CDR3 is TGCAGCGTTCTGGGAGCCCACGAGCAGTACTTC. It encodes CSVLGAHEQYF.

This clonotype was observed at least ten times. The CDR3 reads CARIDRGDTEAFF. The CDR3 nucleotides read TGTGCCAGGATAGACAGGGGGGACACTGAAGCTTTCTTT. The rearrangement joins TRBV2 to TRBJ1-1; the match to TRBD1 covers 9 bases. CDR3 length: 13 residues. Germline values: CDR1 SNHLY, CDR2 FYNNEI. The J segment lost 3 bases and the V segment lost 9 bases, leaving 5 bases of the junction unmatched.

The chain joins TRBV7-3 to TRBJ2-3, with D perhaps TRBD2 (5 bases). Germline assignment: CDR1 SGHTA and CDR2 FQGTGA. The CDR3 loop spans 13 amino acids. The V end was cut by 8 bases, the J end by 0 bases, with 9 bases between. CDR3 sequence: CASGDYSTDTQYF. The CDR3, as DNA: TGTGCCAGCGGCGACTATAGCACAGATACGCAGTATTTT.

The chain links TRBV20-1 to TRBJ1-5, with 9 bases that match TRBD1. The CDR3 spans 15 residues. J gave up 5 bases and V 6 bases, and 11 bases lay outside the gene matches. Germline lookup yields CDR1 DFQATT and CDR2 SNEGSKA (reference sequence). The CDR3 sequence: CSAGRDGTGYQPQHF. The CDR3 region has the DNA TGCAGTGCGGGCCGGGATGGGACAGGGTATCAGCCCCAGCATTTT.

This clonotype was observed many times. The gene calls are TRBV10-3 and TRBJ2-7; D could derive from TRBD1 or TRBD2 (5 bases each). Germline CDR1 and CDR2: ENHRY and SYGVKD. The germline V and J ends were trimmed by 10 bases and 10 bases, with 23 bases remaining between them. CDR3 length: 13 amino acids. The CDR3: CATRGVSTPAQYF. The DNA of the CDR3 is TGTGCCACCAGAGGGGTATCCACCCCCGCACAGTACTTC.

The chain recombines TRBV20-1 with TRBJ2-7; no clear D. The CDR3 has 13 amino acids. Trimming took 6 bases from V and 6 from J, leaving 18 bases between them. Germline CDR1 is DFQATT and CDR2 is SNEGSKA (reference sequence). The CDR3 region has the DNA TGCAGTGCACCGGCGGCCCTTCTTCTCGAGCAGTACTTC. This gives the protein CSAPAALLLEQYF.

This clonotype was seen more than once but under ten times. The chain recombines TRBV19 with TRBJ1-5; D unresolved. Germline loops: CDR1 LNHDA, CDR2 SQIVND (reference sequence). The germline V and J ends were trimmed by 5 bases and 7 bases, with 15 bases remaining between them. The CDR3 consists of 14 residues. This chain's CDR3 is CASSSEGYGQPQHF. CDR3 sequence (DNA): TGTGCCAGTAGTTCGGAGGGTTACGGGCAGCCCCAGCATTTT.

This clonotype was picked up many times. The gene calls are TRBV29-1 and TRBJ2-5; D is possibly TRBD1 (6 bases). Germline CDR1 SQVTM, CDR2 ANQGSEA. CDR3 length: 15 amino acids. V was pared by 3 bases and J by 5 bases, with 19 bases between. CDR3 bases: TGCAGCGTTGATTCTCTGGCAGGGGTAGGGGAGACCCAGTACTTC. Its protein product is CSVDSLAGVGETQYF.

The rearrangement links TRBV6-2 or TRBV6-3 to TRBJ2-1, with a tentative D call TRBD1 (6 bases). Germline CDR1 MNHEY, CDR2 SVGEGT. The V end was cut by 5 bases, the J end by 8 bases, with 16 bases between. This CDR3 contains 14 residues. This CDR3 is CASSTWTARDEQFF. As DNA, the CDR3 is TGTGCCAGCAGTACCTGGACAGCGCGCGATGAGCAGTTCTTC.

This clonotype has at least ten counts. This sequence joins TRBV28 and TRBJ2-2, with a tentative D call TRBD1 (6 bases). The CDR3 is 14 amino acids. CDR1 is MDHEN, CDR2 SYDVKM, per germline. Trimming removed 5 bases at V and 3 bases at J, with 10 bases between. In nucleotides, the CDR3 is TGTGCCAGCAGTAACGGACAGCACACCGGGGAGCTGTTTTTT. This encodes CASSNGQHTGELFF.

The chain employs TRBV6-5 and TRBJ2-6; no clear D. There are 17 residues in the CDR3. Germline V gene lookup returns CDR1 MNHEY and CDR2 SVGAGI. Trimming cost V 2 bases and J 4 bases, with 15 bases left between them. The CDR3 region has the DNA TGTGCCAGCAGTTACGCGGCGGTCAGGTCCGGGGCCAACGTCCTGACTTTC. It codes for CASSYAAVRSGANVLTF.

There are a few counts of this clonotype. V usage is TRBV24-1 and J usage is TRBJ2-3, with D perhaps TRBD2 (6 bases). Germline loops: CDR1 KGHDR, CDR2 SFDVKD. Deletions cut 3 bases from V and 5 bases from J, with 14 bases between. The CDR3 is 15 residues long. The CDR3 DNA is TGTGCCACCAGTGATACGGGACTTAGCCAAGATACGCAGTATTTT. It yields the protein CATSDTGLSQDTQYF.

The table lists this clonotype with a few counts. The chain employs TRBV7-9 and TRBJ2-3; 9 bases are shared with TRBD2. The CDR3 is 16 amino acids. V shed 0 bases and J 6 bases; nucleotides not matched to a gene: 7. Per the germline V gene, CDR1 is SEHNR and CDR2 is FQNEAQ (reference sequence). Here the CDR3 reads CASSLAPGTSRDTQYF. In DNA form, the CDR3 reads TGTGCCAGCAGCTTAGCCCCTGGGACTAGCCGGGATACGCAGTATTTT.

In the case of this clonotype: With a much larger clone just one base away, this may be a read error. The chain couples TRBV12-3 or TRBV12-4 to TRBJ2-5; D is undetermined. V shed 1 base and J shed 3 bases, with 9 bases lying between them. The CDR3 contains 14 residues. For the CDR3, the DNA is TGTGCCAGCAGTTTAGGCGTCACAAAAGAGACCCAGTACTTC. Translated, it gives CASSLGVTKETQYF.

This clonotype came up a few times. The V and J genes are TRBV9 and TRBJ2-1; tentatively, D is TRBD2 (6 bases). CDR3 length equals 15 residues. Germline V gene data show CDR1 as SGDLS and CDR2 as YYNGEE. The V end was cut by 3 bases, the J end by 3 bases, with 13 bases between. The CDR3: CASSALANDYNEQFF. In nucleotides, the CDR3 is TGTGCCAGCAGCGCGCTAGCGAACGACTACAATGAGCAGTTCTTC.

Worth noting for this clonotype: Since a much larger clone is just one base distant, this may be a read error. CDR3 sequence: CSVGGVTELLYEQYF. CDR3 sequence (DNA): TGCAGCGTTGGGGGGGTGACAGAACTTCTCTACGAGCAGTACTTC. The chain joins TRBV29-1 to TRBJ2-7, with D perhaps matching TRBD2 (6 bases). The V end lost 4 bases, the J end lost 3 bases, and 19 bases lay between the germline ends. Germline V gene sequence: CDR1 SQVTM, CDR2 ANQGSEA. CDR3 length: 15 residues.

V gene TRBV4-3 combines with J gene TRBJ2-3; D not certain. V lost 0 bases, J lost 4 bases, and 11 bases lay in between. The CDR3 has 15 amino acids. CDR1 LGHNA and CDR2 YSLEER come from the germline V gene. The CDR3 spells CASSQDHGRADTQYF. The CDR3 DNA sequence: TGCGCCAGCAGCCAAGATCATGGTAGGGCAGATACGCAGTATTTT.

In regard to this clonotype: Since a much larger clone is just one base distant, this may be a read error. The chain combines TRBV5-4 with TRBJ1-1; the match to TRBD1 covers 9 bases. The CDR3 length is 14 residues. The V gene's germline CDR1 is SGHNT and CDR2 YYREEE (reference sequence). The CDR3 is CASSVQGAQTEALF. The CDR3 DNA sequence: TGTGCCAGCAGCGTACAGGGGGCGCAGACTGAAGCTTTATTT.

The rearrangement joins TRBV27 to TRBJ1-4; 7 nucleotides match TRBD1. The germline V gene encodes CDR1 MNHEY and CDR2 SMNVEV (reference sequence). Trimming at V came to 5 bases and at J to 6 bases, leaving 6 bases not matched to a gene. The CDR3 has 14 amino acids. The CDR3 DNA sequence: TGTGCCAGCAGTCTCAGGGGGACTGATGAAAAACTGTTTTTT. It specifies CASSLRGTDEKLFF.

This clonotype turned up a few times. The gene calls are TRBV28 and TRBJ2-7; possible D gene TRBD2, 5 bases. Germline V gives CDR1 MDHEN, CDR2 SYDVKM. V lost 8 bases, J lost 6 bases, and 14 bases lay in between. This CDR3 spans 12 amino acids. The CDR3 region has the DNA TGTGCCAGCTCCCAGAGGGCTCTCGAGCAGTACTTC. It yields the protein CASSQRALEQYF.

CDR3: CASSPRTSESYEQYF. Here the CDR3 DNA reads TGTGCCAGCAGCCCTAGGACTAGCGAGTCCTACGAGCAGTACTTC. The chain is built from TRBV7-2 and TRBJ2-7; TRBD2 matches at 9 bases. The trim removed 5 bases at V and 1 base at J, leaving 6 bases unmatched. The CDR3 contains 15 residues. Germline V gene lookup returns CDR1 SGHTA and CDR2 FQGNSA.

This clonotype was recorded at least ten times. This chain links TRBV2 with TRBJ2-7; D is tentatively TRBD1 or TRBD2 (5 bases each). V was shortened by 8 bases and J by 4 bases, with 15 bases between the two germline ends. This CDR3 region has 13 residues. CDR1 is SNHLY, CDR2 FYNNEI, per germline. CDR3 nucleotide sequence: TGTGCCAGCCGAGGGACGGTGAATTACGAGCAGTACTTC. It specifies CASRGTVNYEQYF.

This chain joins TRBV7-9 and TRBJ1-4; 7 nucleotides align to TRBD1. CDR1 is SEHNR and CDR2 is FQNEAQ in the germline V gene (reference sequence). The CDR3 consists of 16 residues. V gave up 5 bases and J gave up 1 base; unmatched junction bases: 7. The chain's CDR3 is CASSPQNRGTNEKLFF. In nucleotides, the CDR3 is TGTGCCAGCAGCCCACAGAACAGGGGAACTAATGAAAAACTGTTTTTT. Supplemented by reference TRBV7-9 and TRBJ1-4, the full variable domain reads DTGVSQNPRHKITKRGQNVTFRCDPISEHNRLYWYRQTLGQGPEFLTYFQNEAQLEKSRLLSDRFSAERPKGSFSTLEIQRTEQGDSAMYLCASSPQNRGTNEKLFFGSGTQLSVL.

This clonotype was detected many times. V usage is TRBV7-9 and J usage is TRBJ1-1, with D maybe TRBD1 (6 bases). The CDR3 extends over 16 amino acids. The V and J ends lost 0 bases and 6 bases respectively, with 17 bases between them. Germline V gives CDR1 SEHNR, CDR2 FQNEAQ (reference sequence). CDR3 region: CASSLARPGEGSEAFF. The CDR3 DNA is TGTGCCAGCAGCTTAGCGCGCCCAGGGGAGGGGTCTGAAGCTTTCTTT.

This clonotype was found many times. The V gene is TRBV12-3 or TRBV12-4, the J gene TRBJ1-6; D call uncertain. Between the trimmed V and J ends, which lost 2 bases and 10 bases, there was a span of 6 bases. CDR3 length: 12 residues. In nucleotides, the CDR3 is TGTGCCAGCAGTTTAATGTCCTCACCCCTCCACTTT. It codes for CASSLMSSPLHF.

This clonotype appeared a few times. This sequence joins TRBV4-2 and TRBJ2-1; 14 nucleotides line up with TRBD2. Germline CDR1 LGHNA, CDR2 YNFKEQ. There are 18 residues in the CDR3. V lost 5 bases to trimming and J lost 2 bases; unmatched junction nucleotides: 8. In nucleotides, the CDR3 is TGTGCCAGCAGCAGCGCCGGGACTAGCGGGAGCACCTACAATGAGCAGTTCTTC. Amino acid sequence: CASSSAGTSGSTYNEQFF.